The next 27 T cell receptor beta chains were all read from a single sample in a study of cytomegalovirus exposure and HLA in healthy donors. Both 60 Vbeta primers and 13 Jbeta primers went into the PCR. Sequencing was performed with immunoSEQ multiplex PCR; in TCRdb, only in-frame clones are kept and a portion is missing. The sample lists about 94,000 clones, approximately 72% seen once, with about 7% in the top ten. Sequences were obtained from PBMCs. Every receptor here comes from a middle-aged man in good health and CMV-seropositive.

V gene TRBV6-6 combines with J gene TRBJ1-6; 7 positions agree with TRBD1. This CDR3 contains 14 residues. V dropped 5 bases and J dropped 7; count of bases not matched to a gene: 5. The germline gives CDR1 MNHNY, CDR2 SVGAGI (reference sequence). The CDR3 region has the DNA TGTGCCAGCAGTCGACAGGGTGGGAATTCACCCCTCCACTTT. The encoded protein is CASSRQGGNSPLHF.

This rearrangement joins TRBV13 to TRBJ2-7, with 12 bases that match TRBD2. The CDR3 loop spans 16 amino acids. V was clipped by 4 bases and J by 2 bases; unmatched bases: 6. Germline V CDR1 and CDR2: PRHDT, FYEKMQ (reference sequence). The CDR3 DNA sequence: TGTGCCAGCAGCTCTCTCCTAGCGGGGGGGGCCTACGAGCAGTACTTC. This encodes CASSSLLAGGAYEQYF.

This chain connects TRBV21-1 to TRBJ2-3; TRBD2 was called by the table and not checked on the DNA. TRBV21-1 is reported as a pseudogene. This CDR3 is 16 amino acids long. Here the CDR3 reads CASSSRPPGGTDTQYF. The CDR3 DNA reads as TGTGCCAGCAGCTCGCGGCCGCCGGGAGGCACAGATACGCAGTATTTT.

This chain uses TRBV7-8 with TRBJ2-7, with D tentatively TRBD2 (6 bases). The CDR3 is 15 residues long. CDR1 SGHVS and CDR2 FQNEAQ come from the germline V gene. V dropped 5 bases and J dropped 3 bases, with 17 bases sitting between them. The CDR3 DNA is TGTGCCAGCAGCGCCTACGAGACTAGAAACTACGAGCAGTACTTC. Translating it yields CASSAYETRNYEQYF.

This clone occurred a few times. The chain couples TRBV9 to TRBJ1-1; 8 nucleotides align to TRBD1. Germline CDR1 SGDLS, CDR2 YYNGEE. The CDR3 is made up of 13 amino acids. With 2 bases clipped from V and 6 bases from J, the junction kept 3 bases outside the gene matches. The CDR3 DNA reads TGTGCCAGCAGCGTCGAACAGGGGGCTGAAGCTTTCTTT. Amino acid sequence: CASSVEQGAEAFF.

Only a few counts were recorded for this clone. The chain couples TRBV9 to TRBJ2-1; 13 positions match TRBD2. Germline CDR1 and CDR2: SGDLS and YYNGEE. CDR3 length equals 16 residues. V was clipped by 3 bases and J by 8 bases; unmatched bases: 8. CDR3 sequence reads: CASSASGTSGIDEQFF. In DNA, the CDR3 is TGTGCCAGCAGCGCATCCGGGACTAGCGGGATCGATGAGCAGTTCTTC.

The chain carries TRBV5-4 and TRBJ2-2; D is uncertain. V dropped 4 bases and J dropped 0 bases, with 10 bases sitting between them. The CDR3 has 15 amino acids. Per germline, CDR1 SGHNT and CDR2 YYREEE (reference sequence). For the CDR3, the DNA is TGTGCCAGCAGCCCGACCCGGGCGAACACCGGGGAGCTGTTTTTT. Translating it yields CASSPTRANTGELFF. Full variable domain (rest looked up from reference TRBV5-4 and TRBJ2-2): ETGVTQSPTHLIKTRGQQVTLRCSSQSGHNTVSWYQQALGQGPQFIFQYYREEENGRGNFPPRFSGLQFPNYSSELNVNALELDDSALYLCASSPTRANTGELFFGEGSRLTVL.

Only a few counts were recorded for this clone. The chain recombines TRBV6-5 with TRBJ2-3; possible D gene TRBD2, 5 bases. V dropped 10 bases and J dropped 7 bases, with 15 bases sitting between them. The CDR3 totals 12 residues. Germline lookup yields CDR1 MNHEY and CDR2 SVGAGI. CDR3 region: CATRRTANTQYF. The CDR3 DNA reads TGTGCCACTCGACGGACTGCAAATACGCAGTATTTT.

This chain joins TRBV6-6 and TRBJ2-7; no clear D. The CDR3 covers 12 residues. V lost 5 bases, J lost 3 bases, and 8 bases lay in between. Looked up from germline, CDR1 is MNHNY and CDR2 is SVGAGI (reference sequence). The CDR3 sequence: CASSLANYEQYF. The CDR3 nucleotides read TGTGCCAGCAGTCTCGCTAACTACGAGCAGTACTTC.

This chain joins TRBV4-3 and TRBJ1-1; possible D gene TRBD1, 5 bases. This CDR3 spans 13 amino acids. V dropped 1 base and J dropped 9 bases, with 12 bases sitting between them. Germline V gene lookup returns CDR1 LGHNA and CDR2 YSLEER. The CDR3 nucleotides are TGCGCCAGCAGCCAAGGTCTGGGGGGACAAGCTTTCTTT. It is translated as CASSQGLGGQAFF.

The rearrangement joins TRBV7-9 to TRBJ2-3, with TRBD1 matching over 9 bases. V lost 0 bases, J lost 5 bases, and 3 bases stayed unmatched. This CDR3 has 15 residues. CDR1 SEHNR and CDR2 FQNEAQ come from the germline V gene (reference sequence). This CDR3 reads CASSLAQGAVDTQYF. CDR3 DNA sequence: TGTGCCAGCAGCTTAGCACAGGGGGCGGTAGATACGCAGTATTTT.

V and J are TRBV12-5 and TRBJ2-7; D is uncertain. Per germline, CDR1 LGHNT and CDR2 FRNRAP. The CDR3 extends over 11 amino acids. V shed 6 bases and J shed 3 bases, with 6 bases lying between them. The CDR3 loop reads CASGTLYEQYF. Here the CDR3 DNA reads TGTGCTAGTGGGACTCTCTACGAGCAGTACTTC. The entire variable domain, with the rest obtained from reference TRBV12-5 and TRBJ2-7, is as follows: DARVTQTPRHKVTEMGQEVTMRCQPILGHNTVFWYRQTMMQGLELLAYFRNRAPLDDSGMPKDRFSAEMPDATLATLKIQPSEPRDSAVYFCASGTLYEQYFGPGTRLTVT.

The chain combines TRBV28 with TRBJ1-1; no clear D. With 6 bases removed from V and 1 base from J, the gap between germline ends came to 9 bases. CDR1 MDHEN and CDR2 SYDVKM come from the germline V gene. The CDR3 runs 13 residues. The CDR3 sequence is CASSQTRNTEAFF. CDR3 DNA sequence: TGTGCCAGCAGCCAAACACGGAACACTGAAGCTTTCTTT. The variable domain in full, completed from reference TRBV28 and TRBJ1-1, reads DVKVTQSSRYLVKRTGEKVFLECVQDMDHENMFWYRQDPGLGLRLIYFSYDVKMKEKGDIPEGYSVSREKKERFSLILESASTNQTSMYLCASSQTRNTEAFFGQGTRLTVV.

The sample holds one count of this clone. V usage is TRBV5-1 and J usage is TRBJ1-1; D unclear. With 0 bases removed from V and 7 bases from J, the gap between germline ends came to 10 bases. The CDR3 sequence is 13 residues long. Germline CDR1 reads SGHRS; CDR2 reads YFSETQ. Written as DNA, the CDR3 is TGCGCCAGCAGCTTGGGTCCAGAAAATGAAGCTTTCTTT. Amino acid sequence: CASSLGPENEAFF.

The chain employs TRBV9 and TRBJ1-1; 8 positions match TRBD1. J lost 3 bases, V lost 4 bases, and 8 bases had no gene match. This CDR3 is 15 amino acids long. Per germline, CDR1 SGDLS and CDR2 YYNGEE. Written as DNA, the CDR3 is TGTGCCAGCAGCACCTCCAGGGGGCACGACACTGAAGCTTTCTTT. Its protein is CASSTSRGHDTEAFF.

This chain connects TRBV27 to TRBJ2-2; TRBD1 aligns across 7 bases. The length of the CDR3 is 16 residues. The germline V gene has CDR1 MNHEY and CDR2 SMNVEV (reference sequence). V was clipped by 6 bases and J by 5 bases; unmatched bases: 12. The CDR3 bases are TGTGCCAGCAGGGATGACAGGGCTAAAAGGACCGGGGAGCTGTTTTTT. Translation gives CASRDDRAKRTGELFF.

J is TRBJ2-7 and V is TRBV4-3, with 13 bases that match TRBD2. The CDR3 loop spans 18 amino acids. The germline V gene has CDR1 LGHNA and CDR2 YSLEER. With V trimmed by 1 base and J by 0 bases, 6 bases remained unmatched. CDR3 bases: TGCGCCAGCAGCCAAGGACTAGCGGGGGGCCTAAGCTCCTACGAGCAGTACTTC. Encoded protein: CASSQGLAGGLSSYEQYF.

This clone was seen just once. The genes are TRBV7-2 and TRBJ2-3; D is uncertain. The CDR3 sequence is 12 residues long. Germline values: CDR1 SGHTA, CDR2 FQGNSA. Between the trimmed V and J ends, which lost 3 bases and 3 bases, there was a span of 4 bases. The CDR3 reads CASSFMTDTQYF. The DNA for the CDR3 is TGTGCCAGCAGCTTTATGACAGATACGCAGTATTTT.

DNA of the CDR3: TGCGCCAGCAGCCAGTCGTGGGGCAGGGACTATGGCTACACCTTC. It specifies CASSQSWGRDYGYTF. The chain links TRBV4-1 to TRBJ1-2; possible D gene TRBD1, 5 bases. Looked up from germline, CDR1 is MGHRA and CDR2 is YSYEKL. Trimming stripped 3 bases from V and 3 bases from J, with 14 bases between. CDR3 length: 15 residues.

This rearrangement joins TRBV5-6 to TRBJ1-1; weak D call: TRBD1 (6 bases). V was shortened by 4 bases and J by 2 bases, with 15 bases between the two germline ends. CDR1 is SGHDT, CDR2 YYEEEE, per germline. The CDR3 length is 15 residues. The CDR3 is CASSIRQVRNTEAFF. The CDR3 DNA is TGTGCCAGCAGCATAAGACAGGTCCGTAACACTGAAGCTTTCTTT.

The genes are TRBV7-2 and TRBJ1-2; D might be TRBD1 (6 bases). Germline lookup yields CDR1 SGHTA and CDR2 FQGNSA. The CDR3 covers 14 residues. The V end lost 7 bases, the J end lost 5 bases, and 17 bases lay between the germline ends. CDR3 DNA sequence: TGTGCCAGCACCCGTGAGTGGGGGCTTTATGGCTACACCTTC. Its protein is CASTREWGLYGYTF.

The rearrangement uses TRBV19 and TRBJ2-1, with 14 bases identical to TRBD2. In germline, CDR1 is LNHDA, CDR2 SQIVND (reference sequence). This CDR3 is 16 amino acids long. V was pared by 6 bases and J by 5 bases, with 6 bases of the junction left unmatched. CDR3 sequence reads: CASRGGTSGSDNEQFF. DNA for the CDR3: TGTGCCAGTAGGGGGGGGACTAGCGGGAGCGACAATGAGCAGTTCTTC.

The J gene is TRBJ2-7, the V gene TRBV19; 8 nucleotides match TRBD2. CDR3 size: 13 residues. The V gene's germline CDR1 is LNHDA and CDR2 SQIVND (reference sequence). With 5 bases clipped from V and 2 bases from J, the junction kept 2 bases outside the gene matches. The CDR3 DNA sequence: TGTGCCAGTAGTGCGGGGGGAACCTACGAGCAGTACTTC. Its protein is CASSAGGTYEQYF.

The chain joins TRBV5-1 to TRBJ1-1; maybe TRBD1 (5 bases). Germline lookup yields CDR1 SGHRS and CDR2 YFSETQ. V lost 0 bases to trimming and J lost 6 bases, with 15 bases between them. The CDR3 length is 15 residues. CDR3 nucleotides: TGCGCCAGCAGCTTGGCCCTTACCGGGGGAGCTGAAGCTTTCTTT. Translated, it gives CASSLALTGGAEAFF.

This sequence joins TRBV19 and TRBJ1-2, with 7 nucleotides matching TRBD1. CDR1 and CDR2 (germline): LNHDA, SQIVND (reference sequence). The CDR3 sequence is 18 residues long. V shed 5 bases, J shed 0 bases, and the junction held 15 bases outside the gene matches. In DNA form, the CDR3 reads TGTGCCAGTAGTTCGATCCCGCCCACAGGGGAATCTAACTATGGCTACACCTTC. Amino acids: CASSSIPPTGESNYGYTF.

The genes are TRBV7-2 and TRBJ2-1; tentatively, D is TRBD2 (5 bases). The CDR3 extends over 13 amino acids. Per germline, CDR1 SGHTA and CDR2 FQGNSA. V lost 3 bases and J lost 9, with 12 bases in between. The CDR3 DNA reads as TGTGCCAGCAGCTTCCATGAGGCGGGTGAGCAGTTCTTC. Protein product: CASSFHEAGEQFF.

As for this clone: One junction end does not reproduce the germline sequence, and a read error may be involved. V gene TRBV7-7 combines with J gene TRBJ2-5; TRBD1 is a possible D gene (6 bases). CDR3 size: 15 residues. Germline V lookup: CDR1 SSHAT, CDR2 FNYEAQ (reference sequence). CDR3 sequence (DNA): TGTGCTAGCAGCCCGTTGACAGGCCGACAAGAGACCCAGTACTTC. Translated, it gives CASSPLTGRQETQYF.